In its sample, the clone carrying this T cell receptor (beta chain) was seen a few times. Its specificity is unknown. Since all of the isolated RNA was reverse transcribed, expressed TCRB transcripts were what got sequenced. Data came from immunoSEQ multiplex PCR; TCRdb stores just in-frame clones and leaves some out. This sample has hundreds of thousands of clones; 17% occur once, and the top ten carry around 0.02%. V gave up 4 bases and J gave up 9 bases, with 6 bases separating them. CDR3 length equals 10 residues. The V gene's germline CDR1 is MNHEY and CDR2 SMNVEV (reference sequence). The sample comes from a study of beta chain features in type 1 diabetes. Overall study findings and caveats: In type 1 diabetes patients, VDJ junctions had fewer insertions; deletions at these junctions were more frequent. Patients and controls would share equally any PCR tilt toward shorter templates.

Sequenced material: naive CD4+ T cells from blood. The receptor comes from a woman under 30 in good health. The chain has TRBV27 and TRBJ2-5; no reliable D call. The CDR3 loop reads CASSSYSQYF. CDR3 bases: TGTGCCAGCAGTTCTTACTCCCAGTACTTC.